The present T cell receptor beta chain was sequenced within a study of T cells in Graves' hyperthyroidism and ophthalmopathy. Turning to the study itself: Pretreatment peripheral blood was obtained at initial diagnosis.

Study results and limitations: Ophthalmopathy onset followed model prediction by a median approximately 7 months.

Germline V lookup: CDR1 DFQATT, CDR2 SNEGSKA (reference sequence). CDR3 size: 16 residues. Germline trimming cut 5 bases from V and 0 bases from J; bases unmatched to any gene: 1. Template material for amplifying TCR beta CDR3 regions consisted of RNA transcripts. A first-round RT-PCR of the TCR CDR3 used the HTBI primer set. TCRdb re-called the multiplex PCR reads through MiXCR, storing one row per CDR3 protein. This sample has some 560,000 distinct CDR3 sequences, with around 15% found just once. Only a few counts were recorded for this clonotype. Its antigen is still unknown. This receptor was obtained from a woman between 35 and 50 years old with Graves' hyperthyroidism. Sequencing input: blood. The rearrangement uses TRBV20-1 and TRBJ2-2, with 15 bases that match TRBD2. CDR3: CSAGLAGGPNTGELFF. CDR3 nucleotide sequence: TGCAGTGCTGGACTAGCGGGAGGGCCGAACACCGGGGAGCTGTTTTTT.